Each of the 26 T cell receptor beta chains below was sequenced from the same sample in a study of blood T cell repertoires in COVID-19. Produced via immunoSEQ multiplex PCR; TCRdb's table is partial and in-frame only. The table has about 160,000 clones, over 80% seen once. Specimen: peripheral blood. The origin of the receptors is a woman aged 45-65 years with acute or convalescent COVID-19.

This chain joins TRBV29-1 and TRBJ1-1; tentative D call: TRBD1 (5 bases). Germline values: CDR1 SQVTM, CDR2 ANQGSEA. The CDR3 is made up of 12 amino acids. The ends were cut back, 3 bases at V and 4 bases at J, with 9 bases in the middle. The CDR3 spells CSVEWGGTEAFF. The CDR3 DNA follows: TGCAGCGTTGAGTGGGGGGGCACTGAAGCTTTCTTT. Complete variable domain (other parts from reference TRBV29-1 and TRBJ1-1): SAVISQKPSRDICQRGTSLTIQCQVDSQVTMMFWYRQQPGQSLTLIATANQGSEATYESGFVIDKFPISRPNLTFSTLTVSNMSPEDSSIYLCSVEWGGTEAFFGQGTRLTVV.

The rearrangement links TRBV13 to TRBJ2-7; D not certain. V lost 7 bases to trimming and J lost 3 bases, with 16 bases between them. Germline-derived CDR1 and CDR2 are PRHDT and FYEKMQ (reference sequence). The CDR3 has 14 amino acids. The CDR3 is CASTPPGQFYEQYF. Here the CDR3 DNA reads TGTGCCAGCACCCCTCCTGGGCAGTTCTACGAGCAGTACTTC.

The chain is built from TRBV7-8 and TRBJ1-5; 7 nucleotides match TRBD1. Germline V CDR1 and CDR2: SGHVS, FQNEAQ. The V and J ends lost 5 bases and 6 bases, in that order; junction bases with no gene match: 4. The CDR3 is 13 amino acids. In DNA form, the CDR3 reads TGTGCCAGCAGCCGAGACAGGGTTCAGCCCCAGCATTTT. This translates into CASSRDRVQPQHF.

J is TRBJ2-1 and V is TRBV5-6; D might be TRBD2 (5 bases). Between the trimmed V and J ends, which lost 0 bases and 10 bases, there was a span of 17 bases. The CDR3 runs to 15 residues. Germline V lookup: CDR1 SGHDT, CDR2 YYEEEE. The CDR3 sequence: CASSLDMAVRGEQFF. The CDR3 DNA is TGTGCCAGCAGCTTGGATATGGCAGTTCGAGGGGAGCAGTTCTTC.

This chain links TRBV28 with TRBJ1-3; D is perhaps TRBD1 (5 bases). With 6 bases removed from V and 2 bases from J, the gap between germline ends came to 11 bases. The CDR3 sequence is 14 residues long. Germline V lookup: CDR1 MDHEN, CDR2 SYDVKM. CDR3 sequence reads: CASRKQETGNTIYF. The CDR3 nucleotides read TGTGCCAGCAGGAAACAGGAGACTGGAAACACCATATATTTT.

The rearrangement uses TRBV3-1 (or the pseudogene TRBV3-2) and TRBJ1-1; D possibly corresponds to TRBD1 (5 bases). CDR3 length: 17 residues. Looked up from germline, CDR1 is LGHDT and CDR2 is YNNKEL (reference sequence). The V end lost 0 bases, the J end lost 11 bases, and 25 bases lay between the germline ends. The CDR3 nucleotides are TGTGCCAGCAGCCAAGAGGAGGGGCCCCCCTTTTCCTTTGGCGCTTTCTTT. It codes for CASSQEEGPPFSFGAFF.

V gene TRBV6-5 combines with J gene TRBJ1-2; 10 bases are shared with TRBD1. The ends lost 4 bases at V and 5 bases at J; junction bases unmatched: 7. The CDR3 has 15 amino acids. Germline values: CDR1 MNHEY, CDR2 SVGAGI. The CDR3 coding sequence is TGTGCCAGCAGTTGGAGGGACAGGGGAGGGTATGGCTACACCTTC. This translates into CASSWRDRGGYGYTF.

The V call is TRBV19, the J call TRBJ2-2, with D possibly matching TRBD1 (5 bases). Germline V gives CDR1 LNHDA, CDR2 SQIVND (reference sequence). The CDR3 consists of 15 residues. With 5 bases removed from V and 6 bases from J, the gap between germline ends came to 16 bases. CDR3 DNA: TGTGCCAGTAGTCCAGGGTCCTTATTGGCCGGGGAGCTGTTTTTT. It yields the protein CASSPGSLLAGELFF.

The chain combines TRBV10-2 with TRBJ2-2; a possible D gene is TRBD1 (6 bases). The CDR3 sequence is 14 residues long. Germline V gene lookup returns CDR1 WSHSY and CDR2 SAAADI. Trimming cost V 6 bases and J 5 bases, with 13 bases left between them. CDR3 sequence (DNA): TGCGCCAGCAGCCAGCAGGGGCCAACCGGGGAGCTGTTTTTT. The encoded protein is CASSQQGPTGELFF.

This chain uses TRBV7-3 with TRBJ1-1, with D tentatively TRBD1 (6 bases). The CDR3 extends over 13 amino acids. The V gene's germline CDR1 is SGHTA and CDR2 FQGTGA. V dropped 4 bases and J dropped 1 base, with 7 bases sitting between them. DNA for the CDR3: TGTGCCAGCAGCTCACAGGGGAACACTGAAGCTTTCTTT. This gives the protein CASSSQGNTEAFF.

The chain links TRBV19 to TRBJ1-2, with a tentative D call TRBD1 (6 bases). With 5 bases removed from V and 4 bases from J, the gap between germline ends came to 14 bases. Germline CDR1 LNHDA, CDR2 SQIVND (reference sequence). The CDR3 loop spans 14 amino acids. This CDR3 reads CASSPGQRSYGYTF. Here the CDR3 DNA reads TGTGCCAGTAGTCCAGGACAGCGATCCTATGGCTACACCTTC.

The chain combines TRBV27 with TRBJ1-3, with 7 bases that match TRBD1. Trimming at V came to 6 bases and at J to 0 bases, leaving 5 bases not matched to a gene. In germline, CDR1 is MNHEY, CDR2 SMNVEV (reference sequence). This CDR3 has 15 amino acids. CDR3 sequence reads: CASRGTARSGNTIYF. The CDR3 DNA sequence: TGTGCCAGCAGGGGGACAGCGCGCTCTGGAAACACCATATATTTT.

V gene TRBV3-1 (or the pseudogene TRBV3-2) combines with J gene TRBJ2-7, with 9 positions matching TRBD2. This CDR3 comprises 16 residues. CDR1 is LGHDT, CDR2 YNNKEL, per germline (reference sequence). V dropped 5 bases and J dropped 4; count of bases not matched to a gene: 12. CDR3 sequence: CASSLSRGLAAYEQYF. CDR3 coding DNA: TGTGCCAGCAGCTTATCAAGGGGACTAGCAGCTTACGAGCAGTACTTC.

The rearrangement joins TRBV7-2 to TRBJ1-6, with 10 bases fitting TRBD1. Per the germline V gene, CDR1 is SGHTA and CDR2 is FQGNSA. The CDR3 is 17 amino acids. V was clipped by 1 base and J by 7 bases; unmatched bases: 7. The CDR3 loop is CASSLVGTGARNSPLHF. The DNA for the CDR3 is TGTGCCAGCAGCTTAGTGGGGACAGGGGCCAGAAATTCACCCCTCCACTTT. The full variable domain, its missing parts supplied by reference TRBV7-2 and TRBJ1-6, is GAGVSQSPSNKVTEKGKDVELRCDPISGHTALYWYRQSLGQGLEFLIYFQGNSAPDKSGLPSDRFSAERTGGSVSTLTIQRTQQEDSAVYLCASSLVGTGARNSPLHFGNGTRLTVT.

The chain combines TRBV12-3 or TRBV12-4 with TRBJ2-7; 8 bases fit TRBD1. The V and J ends lost 6 bases and 2 bases, in that order; junction bases with no gene match: 3. The CDR3 loop spans 13 amino acids. CDR3 protein: CASSIQGAYEQYF. CDR3 in DNA: TGTGCCAGCAGCATACAGGGGGCCTACGAGCAGTACTTC.

This clone was counted between two and nine times. V usage is TRBV9 and J usage is TRBJ2-1, with 11 bases matching TRBD2. Germline V gives CDR1 SGDLS, CDR2 YYNGEE. The CDR3 is 17 amino acids. V was pared by 6 bases and J by 1 base, with 9 bases of the junction left unmatched. The CDR3 protein is CASIAIAGGQSYNEQFF. In DNA form, the CDR3 reads TGTGCCAGCATCGCCATAGCGGGGGGGCAATCCTACAATGAGCAGTTCTTC.

The V and J genes are TRBV7-9 and TRBJ1-4, with a tentative D call TRBD1 (5 bases). In germline, CDR1 is SEHNR, CDR2 FQNEAQ (reference sequence). Trimming took 5 bases from V and 8 from J, leaving 21 bases between them. The CDR3 totals 16 residues. This CDR3 reads CASSPSGYGGEEKLFF. DNA for the CDR3: TGTGCCAGCAGCCCCTCCGGGTACGGGGGAGAAGAAAAACTGTTTTTT.

The chain has TRBV5-4 and TRBJ1-1; 8 bases map to TRBD1. The ends lost 3 bases at V and 3 bases at J; junction bases unmatched: 4. Germline V gene data show CDR1 as SGHNT and CDR2 as YYREEE (reference sequence). The CDR3 length is 14 residues. The CDR3 sequence: CASSWETGDTEAFF. For the CDR3, the DNA is TGTGCCAGCAGCTGGGAGACAGGGGACACTGAAGCTTTCTTT.

This clone has just a few counts. The J gene is TRBJ1-3, the V gene TRBV11-2; D possibly corresponds to TRBD1 (5 bases). The V and J ends lost 5 bases and 0 bases respectively, with 14 bases between them. This CDR3 is built from 16 residues. The germline V gene encodes CDR1 SGHAT and CDR2 FQNNGV. As DNA, the CDR3 is TGTGCCAGCAGCGTAAACAGGCACCTCTCTGGAAACACCATATATTTT. Protein sequence: CASSVNRHLSGNTIYF.

The chain recombines TRBV2 with TRBJ1-1; D is uncertain. V lost 6 bases to trimming and J lost 1 base, with 6 bases between them. CDR3 length: 12 residues. Germline V gene sequence: CDR1 SNHLY, CDR2 FYNNEI. CDR3 loop: CASRTGNTEAFF. CDR3 bases: TGTGCCAGCAGAACCGGGAACACTGAAGCTTTCTTT.

This rearrangement joins TRBV5-1 to TRBJ2-1, with 12 nucleotides matching TRBD2. Losses at the gene ends were 4 bases for V and 5 bases for J; bases not matched to a gene: 4. This CDR3 has 15 residues. The germline gives CDR1 SGHRS, CDR2 YFSETQ. CDR3 protein: CASSGRTSGNNEQFF. As DNA, the CDR3 is TGCGCCAGCAGCGGAAGGACTAGCGGGAACAATGAGCAGTTCTTC.

This clone was seen only once. The chain has TRBV6-2 or TRBV6-3 and TRBJ1-5; tentatively, D is TRBD1 (5 bases). Germline loops: CDR1 MNHEY, CDR2 SVGEGT. CDR3 size: 15 residues. V lost 2 bases and J 4 bases, leaving 12 bases between the germline ends. CDR3 in amino acids: CASSYGSGGNQPQHF. The CDR3, as DNA: TGTGCCAGCAGTTACGGGAGTGGGGGGAATCAGCCCCAGCATTTT.

The chain links TRBV21-1 to TRBJ1-2. TRBV21-1 is a documented pseudogene. The CDR3 is 14 residues long. The CDR3 bases are TGTGCCAGCAGCAAAGTTAAGGGAGGCTATGGCTACACCTTC. Translated, it gives CASSKVKGGYGYTF.

J is TRBJ1-2 and V is TRBV28; D unresolved. The germline V gene encodes CDR1 MDHEN and CDR2 SYDVKM. This CDR3 is built from 14 residues. V lost 2 bases to trimming and J lost 9 bases, with 16 bases between them. This CDR3 is CASSLVGTIGSYTF. The CDR3 region has the DNA TGTGCCAGCAGTTTAGTTGGTACTATCGGTAGCTACACCTTC.

The rearrangement joins TRBV7-3 to TRBJ2-3; TRBD2 matches at 7 bases. The CDR3 sequence is 15 residues long. Germline V gives CDR1 SGHTA, CDR2 FQGTGA. V lost 2 bases and J lost 4; bases outside the gene matches: 6. The chain's CDR3 is CASSLGLAEADTQYF. The DNA for the CDR3 is TGTGCCAGCAGCTTAGGGCTAGCGGAGGCAGATACGCAGTATTTT.

The CDR3 region is CASSEGLAQETQYF. In DNA form, the CDR3 reads TGTGCCAGCAGTGAAGGGCTAGCGCAAGAGACCCAGTACTTC. V usage is TRBV2 and J usage is TRBJ2-5; D may be TRBD2 (6 bases). CDR1 SNHLY and CDR2 FYNNEI come from the germline V gene. Trimming took off 1 base at V and 2 bases at J, with 8 bases between the two ends. The CDR3 is made up of 14 amino acids.